This T cell receptor (beta chain) was recorded in a study of T cells after yellow fever vaccination. This clonotype was observed at least ten times. What it binds is unknown. Study outcomes and limitations: Repertoires obtained by FACS sorting could include abundant clonotypes that entered as contaminants from the bulk population.

In TCRdb, the 5' RACE reads were re-called with MiXCR into one record per CDR3 protein. Of over 130,000 distinct CDR3 sequences listed, over 7% are singletons. The V gene end was trimmed by 2 bases and the J gene end by 1 base; junction bases not matched to a gene: 0. Germline assignment: CDR1 DFQATT and CDR2 SNEGSKA (reference sequence). The CDR3 extends over 13 amino acids. This TCR was recovered from a man aged 25 to 40 who received the YFV17D yellow fever vaccine. The chain links TRBV20-1 to TRBJ2-3, with TRBD2 identical over 7 bases. The sequencing here drew on CD4+ T cells sorted from PBMCs, taken 5 days after the yellow fever booster vaccination. The CDR3 DNA is TGCAGTGCTAGACTAGCGGGCACAGATACGCAGTATTTT. Translated, it gives CSARLAGTDTQYF.